The 4 T cell receptor beta chains listed next were all sequenced from one sample in a study of blood T cell repertoires in COVID-19. Clones were read by immunoSEQ multiplex PCR, and TCRdb kept only the in-frame ones, dropping some. The sample contains roughly 150,000 clones, 79% of which appear only once. Sequencing was done on a sample of peripheral blood. All receptors derive from an older woman with COVID-19, enrolled during active disease.

This chain joins TRBV19 and TRBJ1-1, with TRBD1 matching 10 bases. Germline trimming cut 7 bases from V and 3 bases from J; bases unmatched to any gene: 11. The germline V gene has CDR1 LNHDA and CDR2 SQIVND (reference sequence). This CDR3 is 16 amino acids long. This CDR3 reads CASKSGTGARDTEAFF. The DNA for the CDR3 is TGTGCCAGTAAATCCGGGACAGGGGCCAGGGACACTGAAGCTTTCTTT.

This rearrangement joins TRBV19 to TRBJ2-5; D is perhaps TRBD1 (6 bases). There are 13 residues in the CDR3. Deletions cut 9 bases from V and 2 bases from J, with 13 bases between. Germline-derived CDR1 and CDR2 are LNHDA and SQIVND (reference sequence). CDR3 in DNA: TGTGCCAGCAGCTGGGACATTCAAGAGACCCAGTACTTC. Translating gives CASSWDIQETQYF.

The rearrangement uses TRBV4-3 and TRBJ2-2; 8 bases align to TRBD2. This CDR3 is built from 18 residues. V dropped 0 bases and J dropped 3; count of bases not matched to a gene: 9. Per the germline V gene, CDR1 is LGHNA and CDR2 is YSLEER. DNA for the CDR3: TGCGCCAGCAGCCAAGACCACACGGGAGGGCCGGACACCGGGGAGCTGTTTTTT. This translates into CASSQDHTGGPDTGELFF.

V usage is TRBV30 and J usage is TRBJ2-6; a possible D gene is TRBD1 (6 bases). Germline CDR1 GTSNPN, CDR2 SVGIG (reference sequence). Deletions cut 4 bases from V and 2 bases from J, with 9 bases between. The CDR3 loop spans 14 amino acids. The CDR3 nucleotides read TGTGCCTGGACCCGGACAGCTGGGGCCAACGTCCTGACTTTC. Translated: CAWTRTAGANVLTF.